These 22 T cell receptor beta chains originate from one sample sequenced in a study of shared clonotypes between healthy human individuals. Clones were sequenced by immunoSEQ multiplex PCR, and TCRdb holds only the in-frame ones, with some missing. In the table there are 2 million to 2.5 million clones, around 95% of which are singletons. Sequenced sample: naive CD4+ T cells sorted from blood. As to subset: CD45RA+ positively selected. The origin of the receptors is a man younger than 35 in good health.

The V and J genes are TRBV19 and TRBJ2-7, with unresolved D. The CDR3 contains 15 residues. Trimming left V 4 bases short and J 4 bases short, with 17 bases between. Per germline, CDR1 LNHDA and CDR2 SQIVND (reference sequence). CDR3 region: CASSREFGPPYEQYF. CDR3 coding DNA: TGTGCCAGTAGTAGAGAGTTCGGACCCCCTTACGAGCAGTACTTC. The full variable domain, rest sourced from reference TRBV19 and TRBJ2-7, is DGGITQSPKYLFRKEGQNVTLSCEQNLNHDAMYWYRQDPGQGLRLIYYSQIVNDFQKGDIAEGYSVSREKKESFPLTVTSAQKNPTAFYLCASSREFGPPYEQYFGPGTRLTVT.

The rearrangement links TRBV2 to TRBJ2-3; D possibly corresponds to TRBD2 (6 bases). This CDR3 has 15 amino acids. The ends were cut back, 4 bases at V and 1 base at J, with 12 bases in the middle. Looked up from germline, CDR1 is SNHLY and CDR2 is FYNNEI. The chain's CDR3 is CASSVPGDGTDTQYF. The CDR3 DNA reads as TGTGCCAGCAGTGTCCCGGGGGACGGCACAGATACGCAGTATTTT.

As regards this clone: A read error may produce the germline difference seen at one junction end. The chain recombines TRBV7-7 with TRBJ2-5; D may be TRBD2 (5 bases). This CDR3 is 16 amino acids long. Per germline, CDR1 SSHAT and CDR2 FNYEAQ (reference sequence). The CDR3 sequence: CASSLVLVGSQETQYF. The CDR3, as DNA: TGTGCTAGCAGCTTAGTACTAGTGGGTAGCCAAGAGACCCAGTACTTC.

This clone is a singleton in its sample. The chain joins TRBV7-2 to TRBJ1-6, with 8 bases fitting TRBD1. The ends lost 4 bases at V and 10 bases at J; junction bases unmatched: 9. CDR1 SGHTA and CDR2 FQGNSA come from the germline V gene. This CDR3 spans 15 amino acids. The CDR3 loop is CASSSPTGERSPLHF. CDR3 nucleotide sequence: TGTGCCAGCAGCTCCCCGACAGGGGAGCGATCACCCCTCCACTTT.

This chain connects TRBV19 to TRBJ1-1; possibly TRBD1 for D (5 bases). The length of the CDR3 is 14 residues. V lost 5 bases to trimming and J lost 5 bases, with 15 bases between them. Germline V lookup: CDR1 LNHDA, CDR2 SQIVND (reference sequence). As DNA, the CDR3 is TGTGCCAGTAGTGCCTCAGGGAGGATAACTGAAGCTTTCTTT. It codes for CASSASGRITEAFF.

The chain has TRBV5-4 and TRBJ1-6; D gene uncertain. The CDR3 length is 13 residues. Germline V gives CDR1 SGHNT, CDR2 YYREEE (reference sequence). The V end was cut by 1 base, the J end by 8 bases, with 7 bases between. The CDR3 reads CASSLYGDSPLHF. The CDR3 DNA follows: TGTGCCAGCAGCTTGTATGGGGATTCACCCCTCCACTTT.

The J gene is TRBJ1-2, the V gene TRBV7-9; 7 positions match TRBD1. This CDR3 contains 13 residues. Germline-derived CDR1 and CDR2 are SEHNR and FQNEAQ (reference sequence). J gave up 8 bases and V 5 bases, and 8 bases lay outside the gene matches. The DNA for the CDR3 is TGTGCCAGCAGCCGGGACAGCGAAGGGGGCTACACCTTC. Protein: CASSRDSEGGYTF.

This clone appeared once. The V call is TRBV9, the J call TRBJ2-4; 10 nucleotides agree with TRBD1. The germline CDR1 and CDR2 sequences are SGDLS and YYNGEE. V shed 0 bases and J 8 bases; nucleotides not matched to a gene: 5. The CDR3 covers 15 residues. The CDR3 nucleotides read TGTGCCAGCAGCGTAGGAGGGACAGGGGATTACATTCAGTACTTC. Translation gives CASSVGGTGDYIQYF.

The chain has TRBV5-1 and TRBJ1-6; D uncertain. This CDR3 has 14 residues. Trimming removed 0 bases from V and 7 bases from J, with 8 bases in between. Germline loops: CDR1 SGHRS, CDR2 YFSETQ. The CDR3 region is CASSLVAGNSPLHF. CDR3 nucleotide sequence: TGCGCCAGCAGCTTGGTAGCAGGAAATTCACCCCTCCACTTT.

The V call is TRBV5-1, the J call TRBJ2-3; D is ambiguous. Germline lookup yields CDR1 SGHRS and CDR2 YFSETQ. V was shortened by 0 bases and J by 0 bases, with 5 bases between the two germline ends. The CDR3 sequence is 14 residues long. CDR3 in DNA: TGCGCCAGCAGCTTGGACATTAGCACAGATACGCAGTATTTT. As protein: CASSLDISTDTQYF.

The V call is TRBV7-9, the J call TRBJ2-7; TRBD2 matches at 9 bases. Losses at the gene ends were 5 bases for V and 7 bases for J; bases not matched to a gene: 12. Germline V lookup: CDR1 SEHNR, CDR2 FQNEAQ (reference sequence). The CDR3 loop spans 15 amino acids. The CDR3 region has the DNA TGTGCCAGCAGCCAGAGCGGGGGGAGGATATGGGAGCAGTACTTC. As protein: CASSQSGGRIWEQYF.

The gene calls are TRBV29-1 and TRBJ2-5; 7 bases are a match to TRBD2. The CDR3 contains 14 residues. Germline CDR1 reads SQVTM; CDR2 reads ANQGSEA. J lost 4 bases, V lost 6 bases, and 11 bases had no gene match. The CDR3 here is CSVAGTSGGETQYF. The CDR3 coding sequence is TGCAGCGTCGCAGGGACCTCGGGAGGAGAGACCCAGTACTTC.

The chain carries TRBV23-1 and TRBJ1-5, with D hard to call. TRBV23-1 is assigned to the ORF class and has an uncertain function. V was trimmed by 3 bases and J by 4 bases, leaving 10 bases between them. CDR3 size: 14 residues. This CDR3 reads CASSHCEYNQPQHF. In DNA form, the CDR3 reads TGCGCCAGCAGTCACTGCGAATATAATCAGCCCCAGCATTTT.

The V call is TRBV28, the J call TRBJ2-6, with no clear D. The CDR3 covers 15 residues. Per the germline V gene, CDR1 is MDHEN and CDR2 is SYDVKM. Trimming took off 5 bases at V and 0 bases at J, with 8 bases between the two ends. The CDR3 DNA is TGTGCCAGCAGTAGAAGTCGCTCTGGGGCCAACGTCCTGACTTTC. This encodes CASSRSRSGANVLTF.

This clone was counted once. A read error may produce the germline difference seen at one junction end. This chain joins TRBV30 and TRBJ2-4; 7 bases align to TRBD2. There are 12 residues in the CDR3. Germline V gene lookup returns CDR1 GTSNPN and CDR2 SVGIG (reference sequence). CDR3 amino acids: CAWSEQGLEIGF. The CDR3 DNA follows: TGTGCCTGGAGTGAACAAGGACTAGAAATAGGGTTC. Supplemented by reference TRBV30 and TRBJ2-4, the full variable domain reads SQTIHQWPATLVQPVGSPLSLECTVEGTSNPNLYWYRQAAGRGLQLLFYSVGIGQISSEVPQNLSASRPQDRQFILSSKKLLLSDSGFYLCAWSEQGLEIGFGAGTRLSVL.

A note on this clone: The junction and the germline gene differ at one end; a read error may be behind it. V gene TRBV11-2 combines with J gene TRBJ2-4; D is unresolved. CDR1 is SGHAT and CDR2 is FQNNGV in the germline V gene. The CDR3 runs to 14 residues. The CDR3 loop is CASSSDGATNIQYF. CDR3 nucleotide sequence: TGTGCCAGCAGCTCCGACGGAGCCACAAACATTCAGTACTTC.

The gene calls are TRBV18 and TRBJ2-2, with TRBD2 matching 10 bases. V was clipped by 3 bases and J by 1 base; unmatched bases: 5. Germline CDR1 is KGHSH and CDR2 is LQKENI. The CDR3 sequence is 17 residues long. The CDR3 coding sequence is TGTGCCAGCTCACCTGGTCTAGCGGGGGTGAACACCGGGGAGCTGTTTTTT. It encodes CASSPGLAGVNTGELFF.

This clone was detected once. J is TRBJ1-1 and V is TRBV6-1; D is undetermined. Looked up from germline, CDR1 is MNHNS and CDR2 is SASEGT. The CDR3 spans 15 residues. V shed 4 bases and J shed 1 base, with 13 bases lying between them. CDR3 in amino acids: CASSAGGGGNTEAFF. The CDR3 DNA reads TGTGCCAGCAGTGCCGGTGGTGGAGGGAACACTGAAGCTTTCTTT.

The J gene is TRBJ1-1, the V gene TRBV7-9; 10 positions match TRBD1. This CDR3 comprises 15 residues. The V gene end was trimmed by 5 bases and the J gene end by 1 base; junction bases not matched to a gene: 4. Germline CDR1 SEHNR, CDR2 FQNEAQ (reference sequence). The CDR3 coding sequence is TGTGCCAGCAGCCACCGGACAGGGGGGAACACTGAAGCTTTCTTT. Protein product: CASSHRTGGNTEAFF.

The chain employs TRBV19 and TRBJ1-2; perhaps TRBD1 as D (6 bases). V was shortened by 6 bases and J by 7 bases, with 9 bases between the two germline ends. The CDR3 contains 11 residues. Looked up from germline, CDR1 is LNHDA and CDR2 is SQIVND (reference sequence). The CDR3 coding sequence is TGTGCCAGTAGGCTGACAGGTGGCTACACCTTC. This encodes CASRLTGGYTF.

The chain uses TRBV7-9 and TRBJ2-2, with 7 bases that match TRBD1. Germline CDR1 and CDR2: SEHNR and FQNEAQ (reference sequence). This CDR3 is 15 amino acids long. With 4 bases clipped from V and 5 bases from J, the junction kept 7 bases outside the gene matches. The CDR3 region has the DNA TGTGCCAGCAGCTCCACAGGGGCAATAACCGGGGAGCTGTTTTTT. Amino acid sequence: CASSSTGAITGELFF. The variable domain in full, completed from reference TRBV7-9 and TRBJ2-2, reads DTGVSQNPRHKITKRGQNVTFRCDPISEHNRLYWYRQTLGQGPEFLTYFQNEAQLEKSRLLSDRFSAERPKGSFSTLEIQRTEQGDSAMYLCASSSTGAITGELFFGEGSRLTVL.

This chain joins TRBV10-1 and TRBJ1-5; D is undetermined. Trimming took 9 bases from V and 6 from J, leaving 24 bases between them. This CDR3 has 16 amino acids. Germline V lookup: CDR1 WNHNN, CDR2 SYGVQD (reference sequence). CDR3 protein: CASVSFGLVGSQPQHF. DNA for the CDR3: TGCGCCAGTGTCTCATTCGGGTTAGTGGGTAGTCAGCCCCAGCATTTT.